The 15 T cell receptor beta chains given below trace back to one sample, sequenced in a study of read filtering for tumor transcriptome and immune sequencing. Molecular barcoded adaptors covering alpha/delta and beta/gamma chains were used on 400 ng RNA. Via MiXCR, TCRdb re-called the reads, giving one row per CDR3 protein. The repertoire holds tens of thousands of distinct CDR3 sequences, with around 21% as singletons. Sequences were obtained from a population of CD138-negative cells sorted from bone marrow. These receptors all come from a donor at least 40 years old with multiple myeloma.

This clonotype was seen ten or more times. DNA for the CDR3: TGTGCCAGCAGCTTAGAGGACACTGAAGCTTTCTTT. It translates to CASSLEDTEAFF. V is TRBV7-9 and J is TRBJ1-1; D gene unclear. V shed 1 base and J shed 3 bases, with 3 bases lying between them. The CDR3 is 12 residues long. Germline assignment: CDR1 SEHNR and CDR2 FQNEAQ (reference sequence).

This clonotype appeared many times. The chain is built from TRBV4-1 and TRBJ2-2; D is possibly TRBD2 (6 bases). The CDR3 sequence is 16 residues long. CDR1 is MGHRA and CDR2 is YSYEKL in the germline V gene. The V end was cut by 1 base, the J end by 2 bases, with 11 bases between. CDR3 nucleotides: TGCGCCAGCAGCCAAGGGGGTAGCGGAAACACCGGGGAGCTGTTTTTT. The encoded protein is CASSQGGSGNTGELFF.

A few counts support this clonotype. CDR3 sequence reads: CASSPWQREGADTQYF. Written as DNA, the CDR3 is TGTGCCAGCAGTCCTTGGCAGCGGGAGGGCGCAGATACGCAGTATTTT. The chain recombines TRBV28 with TRBJ2-3; 10 bases agree with TRBD2. The CDR3 loop spans 16 amino acids. Looked up from germline, CDR1 is MDHEN and CDR2 is SYDVKM. The J segment lost 4 bases and the V segment lost 5 bases, leaving 9 bases of the junction unmatched.

The gene calls are TRBV6-1 and TRBJ1-3; unclear D gene. Deletions cut 3 bases from V and 0 bases from J, with 12 bases between. Germline CDR1 is MNHNS and CDR2 is SASEGT. The CDR3 is 16 residues long. CDR3 coding DNA: TGTGCCAGCAGTGACCCGCTCAGGCTCTCTGGAAACACCATATATTTT. Its translation: CASSDPLRLSGNTIYF.

This clonotype has a count of ten or more. The J gene is TRBJ2-7, the V gene TRBV5-6; 7 bases agree with TRBD1. J lost 6 bases, V lost 0 bases, and 15 bases had no gene match. This CDR3 comprises 17 residues. Germline CDR1 reads SGHDT; CDR2 reads YYEEEE. The CDR3 reads CASSLVVGTDTWSEQYF. The CDR3 DNA sequence: TGTGCCAGCAGCTTGGTCGTCGGGACAGATACCTGGAGCGAGCAGTACTTC.

There are a few counts of this clonotype. The chain combines TRBV7-9 with TRBJ1-5; 9 nucleotides line up with TRBD1. From germline, CDR1 is SEHNR and CDR2 FQNEAQ (reference sequence). The CDR3 loop spans 14 amino acids. The J segment lost 6 bases and the V segment lost 5 bases, leaving 5 bases of the junction unmatched. The CDR3 nucleotides read TGTGCCAGCAGCCTGACAGGGGGAGGTCAGCCCCAGCATTTT. Encoded protein: CASSLTGGGQPQHF.

Concerning this clonotype: A much more abundant neighbour one base away suggests this may be a read error. The chain has TRBV24-1 and TRBJ2-2; 7 bases match TRBD1. Per the germline V gene, CDR1 is KGHDR and CDR2 is SFDVKD. The CDR3 consists of 16 residues. The DNA for the CDR3 is TGTGCCACCAGTGATACGACAGGGTTGAACACCGGGGATCTGTTTTTT. It yields the protein CATSDTTGLNTGDLFF.

The chain is built from TRBV6-6 and TRBJ2-3, with TRBD2 matching over 9 bases. Germline V gives CDR1 MNHNY, CDR2 SVGAGI (reference sequence). J gave up 4 bases and V 4 bases, and 3 bases lay outside the gene matches. The CDR3 covers 14 residues. The chain's CDR3 is CASSSSGISDTQYF. The CDR3 DNA sequence: TGTGCCAGCAGTTCTAGCGGGATCTCAGATACGCAGTATTTT.

The rearrangement links TRBV4-2 to TRBJ1-3; perhaps TRBD1 as D (6 bases). The CDR3 has 17 amino acids. The V gene's germline CDR1 is LGHNA and CDR2 YNFKEQ. Trimming pared 0 bases from V and 4 bases from J, leaving 16 bases between. In DNA form, the CDR3 reads TGTGCCAGCAGCCAAGATTATCGGACAGCGAGAGGAAACACCATATATTTT. The encoded protein is CASSQDYRTARGNTIYF.

This clonotype was counted at least ten times. The chain uses TRBV28 and TRBJ2-5; 8 positions match TRBD1. CDR3 size: 14 residues. J gave up 4 bases and V 6 bases, and 7 bases lay outside the gene matches. The germline V gene has CDR1 MDHEN and CDR2 SYDVKM. The CDR3 sequence: CASSRDRGPETQYF. CDR3 bases: TGTGCCAGCAGCCGTGACAGGGGCCCAGAGACCCAGTACTTC.

This clonotype was recorded many times. V gene TRBV7-2 combines with J gene TRBJ2-1; D tentatively fits TRBD1 or TRBD2 (6 bases each). V gave up 0 bases and J gave up 4 bases, with 13 bases separating them. The V gene's germline CDR1 is SGHTA and CDR2 FQGNSA. This CDR3 region has 16 residues. The CDR3 spells CASSLAGGVFYNEQFF. The CDR3 DNA is TGTGCCAGCAGCTTAGCGGGGGGCGTATTTTACAATGAGCAGTTCTTC.

This clonotype was seen ten or more times. The V call is TRBV30, the J call TRBJ1-1; D call uncertain. CDR1 is GTSNPN and CDR2 is SVGIG in the germline V gene (reference sequence). The CDR3 is 13 amino acids. Trimming pared 2 bases from V and 1 base from J, leaving 8 bases between. The CDR3 nucleotides are TGTGCCTGGAGTTCGGACTGGAACACTGAAGCTTTCTTT. It specifies CAWSSDWNTEAFF.

This clonotype was picked up many times. The V call is TRBV28, the J call TRBJ2-7; 8 bases fit TRBD1. This CDR3 is built from 15 residues. The V gene's germline CDR1 is MDHEN and CDR2 SYDVKM. V was pared by 6 bases and J by 2 bases, with 9 bases of the junction left unmatched. CDR3 region: CASRPPGQATYEQYF. Here the CDR3 DNA reads TGTGCCAGCAGACCACCGGGACAGGCCACCTACGAGCAGTACTTC.

This clonotype came up a few times. The CDR3 DNA reads TGTGCCAGCAGCGCCCCAACTAGCGGCCAGAGCACAGATACGCAGTATTTT. Translation: CASSAPTSGQSTDTQYF. V and J are TRBV9 and TRBJ2-3; the match to TRBD2 covers 8 bases. The V gene end was trimmed by 3 bases and the J gene end by 0 bases; junction bases not matched to a gene: 9. The germline V gene has CDR1 SGDLS and CDR2 YYNGEE. The CDR3 extends over 17 amino acids.

This clonotype was seen more than once but under ten times. V gene TRBV23-1 combines with J gene TRBJ2-3, with D tentatively TRBD1 or TRBD2 (7 bases each). TRBV23-1 is an ORF, with its function uncertain. This CDR3 is 15 amino acids long. The V gene lost 0 bases and the J gene lost 4 bases, with 11 bases spanning the gap. CDR3 DNA sequence: TGCGCCAGCAGTCAATCGGGAGGGGGCCCAGATACGCAGTATTTT. It specifies CASSQSGGGPDTQYF.